Below, 32 T cell receptor beta chains from the same sample are listed, as sequenced in a study of blood T cells in healthy people across ages. A second PCR of about 7 to 12 cycles used a sample-barcoded 5' primer and a J-beta primer mix. TCRdb reprocessed the 5' RACE reads with MiXCR, giving one entry per CDR3 protein. The sample includes 270,000 or so distinct CDR3 sequences, about 25% of them seen just once. Source material: blood. The receptors derive from a woman aged 65 to 85 in good health.

This clonotype was observed a few times. This may stem from a read error, because a much larger clone lies one nucleotide away. The chain carries TRBV20-1 and TRBJ2-3, with D tentatively TRBD2 (6 bases). The CDR3 is 16 amino acids. CDR1 and CDR2 (germline): DFQATT, SNEGSKA (reference sequence). The V end lost 5 bases, the J end lost 0 bases, and 18 bases lay between the germline ends. CDR3 in DNA: TGCAGTGCTTGTGGGAGGCGGGGCGGAAGCACAGATACGCAGTATTTT. It codes for CSACGRRGGSTDTQYF.

This clonotype was seen a handful of times. The chain's CDR3 is CASSVAPGADGKLFF. The CDR3 DNA reads TGTGCCAGCAGCGTAGCTCCGGGAGCCGACGGAAAACTGTTTTTT. The chain has TRBV9 and TRBJ1-4, with D unclear. V was trimmed by 0 bases and J by 10 bases, leaving 16 bases between them. The CDR3 is made up of 15 amino acids. Germline lookup yields CDR1 SGDLS and CDR2 YYNGEE. The variable domain in full, completed from reference TRBV9 and TRBJ1-4, reads DSGVTQTPKHLITATGQRVTLRCSPRSGDLSVYWYQQSLDQGLQFLIQYYNGEERAKGNILERFSAQQFPDLHSELNLSSLELGDSALYFCASSVAPGADGKLFFGSGTQLSVL.

This clonotype was found a few times. This chain links TRBV5-1 with TRBJ2-5, with 13 bases fitting TRBD2. With the DNA end fitting TRBJ2-1 better, the J assignment may be wrong. CDR1 is SGHRS and CDR2 is YFSETQ in the germline V gene. This CDR3 is 17 amino acids long. CDR3 nucleotide sequence: TGCGCCAGCAGCTCCCAACCGACTAGCGGGAGGATCAATGAGCAGTTCTTC. Protein: CASSSQPTSGRINEQFF.

The genes are TRBV7-9 and TRBJ2-5, with TRBD1 identical over 9 bases. The germline CDR1 and CDR2 sequences are SEHNR and FQNEAQ (reference sequence). The CDR3 length is 15 residues. With 5 bases clipped from V and 11 bases from J, the junction kept 15 bases outside the gene matches. In DNA, the CDR3 is TGTGCCAGCAGCCCCCTCGGGACAGGGACGGGGGAGCAGTACTTC. It encodes CASSPLGTGTGEQYF.

CDR3 in amino acids: CASSPTLGGVGKNIQYF. The DNA of the CDR3 is TGTGCCAGCAGCCCTACCCTTGGGGGAGTAGGCAAAAACATTCAGTACTTC. The V gene is TRBV9, the J gene TRBJ2-4; D may be TRBD1 or TRBD2 (5 bases each). Trimming left V 4 bases short and J 3 bases short, with 20 bases between. Germline CDR1 reads SGDLS; CDR2 reads YYNGEE. The CDR3 is made up of 17 amino acids.

The V and J genes are TRBV3-1 and TRBJ2-2; 8 nucleotides align to TRBD2. The CDR3 sequence is 15 residues long. V gave up 7 bases and J gave up 4 bases; unmatched junction bases: 8. Germline lookup yields CDR1 LGHDT and CDR2 YNNKEL (reference sequence). The CDR3 DNA reads as TGTGCCAGCACCAGGCAAAGCGGGAGCACCGGGGAGCTGTTTTTT. Translated: CASTRQSGSTGELFF.

The rearrangement joins TRBV28 to TRBJ1-5; 7 bases match TRBD1. CDR1 MDHEN and CDR2 SYDVKM come from the germline V gene. This CDR3 has 14 amino acids. V lost 1 base to trimming and J lost 5 bases; unmatched junction nucleotides: 2. The CDR3 loop is CASSLYQGDQPQHF. CDR3 in DNA: TGTGCCAGCAGTTTATACCAGGGGGATCAGCCCCAGCATTTT.

The V and J genes are TRBV20-1 and TRBJ1-5; D may be TRBD1 (5 bases). The CDR3 extends over 16 amino acids. The V gene lost 1 base and the J gene lost 4 bases, with 17 bases spanning the gap. CDR1 and CDR2 from the germline V gene are DFQATT and SNEGSKA (reference sequence). CDR3 nucleotides: TGCAGTGCTAGAGTGGAGGGGCCACAGGTTAATCAGCCCCAGCATTTT. Amino acid sequence: CSARVEGPQVNQPQHF.

This chain connects TRBV28 to TRBJ2-5, with D unresolved. This CDR3 contains 13 residues. V gave up 2 bases and J gave up 7 bases, with 11 bases separating them. CDR1 and CDR2 (germline): MDHEN, SYDVKM. CDR3 protein: CASSLTRRATQYF. The CDR3 DNA follows: TGTGCCAGCAGTTTAACCCGCCGTGCGACCCAGTACTTC.

A few counts support this clonotype. The chain joins TRBV12-3 or TRBV12-4 to TRBJ1-5, with a possible D match to TRBD1 (5 bases). The CDR3 has 14 amino acids. V was pared by 2 bases and J by 2 bases, with 7 bases between. The CDR3 DNA reads as TGTGCCAGCAGTTTACAGGGCGGCAATCAGCCCCAGCATTTT. Translating it yields CASSLQGGNQPQHF.

The chain employs TRBV20-1 and TRBJ1-1; D is uncertain. The CDR3 sequence is 13 residues long. Trimming cost V 5 bases and J 5 bases, with 15 bases left between them. Germline loops: CDR1 DFQATT, CDR2 SNEGSKA (reference sequence). As DNA, the CDR3 is TGCAGTGCTCTAGGAAGGTTGGGTACTGAAGCTTTCTTT. It encodes CSALGRLGTEAFF.

The V and J genes are TRBV7-8 and TRBJ2-2; 10 nucleotides agree with TRBD1. V lost 5 bases and J lost 6; bases outside the gene matches: 9. The CDR3 length is 16 residues. The germline gives CDR1 SGHVS, CDR2 FQNEAQ. In nucleotides, the CDR3 is TGTGCCAGCAGCCAACGACAGGGGGCTCAATCCGGGGAGCTGTTTTTT. The encoded protein is CASSQRQGAQSGELFF.

V gene TRBV4-2 combines with J gene TRBJ2-5, with 15 bases aligning to TRBD2. The trim removed 1 base at V and 2 bases at J, leaving 5 bases unmatched. The CDR3 has 18 residues. The germline gives CDR1 LGHNA, CDR2 YNFKEQ. The CDR3 spells CASSQGGTSGRLQETQYF. The CDR3 DNA sequence: TGTGCCAGCAGCCAAGGGGGGACTAGCGGGAGGCTACAAGAGACCCAGTACTTC.

The rearrangement joins TRBV20-1 to TRBJ2-7, with TRBD1 matching over 8 bases. From germline, CDR1 is DFQATT and CDR2 SNEGSKA (reference sequence). This CDR3 has 13 residues. The V and J ends lost 2 bases and 6 bases, in that order; junction bases with no gene match: 6. CDR3 coding DNA: TGCAGTGCTAGACGGCAGGGGGCCTCCGAGCAGTACTTC. This codes for CSARRQGASEQYF.

This clonotype was seen a few times. The chain couples TRBV19 to TRBJ1-2; D is perhaps TRBD1 (5 bases). Per the germline V gene, CDR1 is LNHDA and CDR2 is SQIVND (reference sequence). There are 17 residues in the CDR3. V was cut by 5 bases and J by 2 bases, with 21 bases left in between. In nucleotides, the CDR3 is TGTGCCAGTAGTGCCGTCCGGGACTCATACTTAAACTATGGCTACACCTTC. This translates into CASSAVRDSYLNYGYTF.

This clonotype was seen ten or more times. The V and J genes are TRBV6-5 and TRBJ1-4; unclear D gene. The germline V and J ends were trimmed by 6 bases and 0 bases, with 8 bases remaining between them. The CDR3 is made up of 14 amino acids. Germline assignment: CDR1 MNHEY and CDR2 SVGAGI. CDR3 bases: TGTGCCAGCAGCCAGCCTGCAACTAATGAAAAACTGTTTTTT. Amino acids: CASSQPATNEKLFF.

Note on this clonotype: A read error may produce the germline difference seen at one junction end. This rearrangement joins TRBV20-1 to TRBJ2-2; possible D gene TRBD2, 6 bases. Germline-derived CDR1 and CDR2 are DFQATT and SNEGSKA (reference sequence). The CDR3 has 15 residues. The CDR3 DNA is TGCAGTGCTAGAGACTCTTGGAGGGATGCCGGGGGGCTGTTTTTT. This encodes CSARDSWRDAGGLFF.

The J gene is TRBJ2-5, the V gene TRBV3-1; no clear D. CDR1 and CDR2 from the germline V gene are LGHDT and YNNKEL (reference sequence). V lost 8 bases, J lost 5 bases, and 12 bases lay in between. The CDR3 is 12 amino acids. The CDR3 loop is CASSVGMETQYF. The CDR3 DNA reads as TGTGCCAGCTCCGTGGGGATGGAGACCCAGTACTTC.

V gene TRBV7-2 combines with J gene TRBJ2-1, with D maybe TRBD2 (5 bases). The DNA matches TRBJ2-7 better at its end, which makes the J call doubtful. The length of the CDR3 is 13 residues. Germline CDR1 SGHTA, CDR2 FQGNSA. The CDR3 loop is CASSLAGVGEQYV. Written as DNA, the CDR3 is TGTGCCAGCAGCTTAGCGGGAGTAGGGGAGCAGTACGTC.

The V call is TRBV18, the J call TRBJ2-1; TRBD2 matches 9 bases. The J call is in doubt because the DNA end fits TRBJ2-7 better. Per germline, CDR1 KGHSH and CDR2 LQKENI. This CDR3 has 15 residues. The CDR3 DNA sequence: TGTGCCAGCTCACCGGGAGCGGGAGGTTCCTACGAGCAGTACTTC. It encodes CASSPGAGGSYEQYF.

Regarding this clonotype: At one boundary the junction diverges from the germline segment, which might be a read error. The rearrangement links TRBV4-2 to TRBJ2-5; D remains unclear. CDR1 and CDR2 from the germline V gene are LGHNA and YNFKEQ. The CDR3 contains 13 residues. The CDR3: CASSQDIGREFLF. The CDR3 DNA follows: TGTGCCAGCAGCCAAGATATCGGTAGGGAATTTTTGTTC.

This clonotype was observed a few times. The rearrangement joins TRBV20-1 to TRBJ2-7, with D possibly TRBD2 on 5 matching bases. The length of the CDR3 is 13 residues. Germline lookup yields CDR1 DFQATT and CDR2 SNEGSKA (reference sequence). As DNA, the CDR3 is TGCAGCGCCGATGGACCTTGGCGGGACGAGCAGTACTTC. This gives the protein CSADGPWRDEQYF.

This chain links TRBV6-5 with TRBJ1-1; D gene uncertain. V lost 2 bases and J 7 bases, leaving 11 bases between the germline ends. From germline, CDR1 is MNHEY and CDR2 SVGAGI. This CDR3 contains 13 residues. CDR3 loop: CASSYRRANEAFF. As DNA, the CDR3 is TGTGCCAGCAGTTACAGGAGGGCGAATGAAGCTTTCTTT.

This clonotype was recorded a few times. The J gene is TRBJ2-7, the V gene TRBV20-1; D tentatively reads TRBD1 or TRBD2 (5 bases each). V was cut by 6 bases and J by 0 bases, with 9 bases left in between. Germline V gives CDR1 DFQATT, CDR2 SNEGSKA (reference sequence). The length of the CDR3 is 12 residues. This CDR3 reads CSAAGTSYEQYF. CDR3 coding DNA: TGCAGTGCGGCCGGGACCTCCTACGAGCAGTACTTC.

A few counts support this clonotype. The gene calls are TRBV14 and TRBJ1-4; D gene uncertain. This CDR3 spans 16 amino acids. Germline lookup yields CDR1 SGHDN and CDR2 FVKESK. Trimming removed 0 bases at V and 5 bases at J, with 13 bases between. In DNA, the CDR3 is TGTGCCAGCAGCCAAGATAGAGGCAGACCAAATGAAAAACTGTTTTTT. Translation: CASSQDRGRPNEKLFF.

This clonotype has only a few counts. V gene TRBV20-1 combines with J gene TRBJ1-6; D remains ambiguous. The CDR3 loop spans 15 amino acids. The V end was cut by 5 bases, the J end by 3 bases, with 14 bases between. CDR1 is DFQATT, CDR2 SNEGSKA, per germline (reference sequence). The CDR3 DNA follows: TGCAGTGCTGTAGAGTCACTAAACTATAATTCACCCCTCCACTTT. This sequence encodes CSAVESLNYNSPLHF.

V gene TRBV29-1 combines with J gene TRBJ2-5; D is possibly TRBD1 (5 bases). V gave up 3 bases and J gave up 3 bases, with 11 bases separating them. CDR1 and CDR2 (germline): SQVTM, ANQGSEA. This CDR3 has 13 residues. For the CDR3, the DNA is TGCAGCGTTGATTTGAGGACAAAAGAGACCCAGTACTTC. Translating gives CSVDLRTKETQYF.

The sample holds a few counts of this clonotype. In DNA, the CDR3 is TGTGCCAGCAGCAAAGGGGGCGGGCAGCCCCAGCATTTT. Residues: CASSKGGGQPQHF. The V gene is TRBV7-2, the J gene TRBJ1-5; the match to TRBD1 covers 7 bases. Germline values: CDR1 SGHTA, CDR2 FQGNSA. The junction had 5 bases not matched to a gene; V was cut back by 5 bases and J by 7 bases. The CDR3 totals 13 residues.

This chain joins TRBV28 and TRBJ1-5; the D gene is possibly TRBD1 (5 bases). Trimming shortened V by 3 bases and J by 6 bases, and 15 bases separated the two germline ends. Germline CDR1 is MDHEN and CDR2 is SYDVKM. The CDR3 covers 15 residues. The CDR3 loop reads CASSLDSRGGQPQHF. The DNA for the CDR3 is TGTGCCAGCAGTTTGGACTCTCGGGGGGGTCAGCCCCAGCATTTT.

The chain is built from TRBV7-2 and TRBJ2-3, with D perhaps matching TRBD1 (6 bases). V was trimmed by 2 bases and J by 4 bases, leaving 10 bases between them. The CDR3 loop spans 14 amino acids. The germline gives CDR1 SGHTA, CDR2 FQGNSA. The CDR3 DNA sequence: TGTGCCAGCAGCTTAAATGGGGGCCCAGATACGCAGTATTTT. It yields the protein CASSLNGGPDTQYF.

This clonotype was counted a few times. The chain couples TRBV7-9 to TRBJ1-4; D gene ambiguous. Germline V gene data show CDR1 as SEHNR and CDR2 as FQNEAQ (reference sequence). This CDR3 region has 15 residues. V was cut by 5 bases and J by 0 bases, with 10 bases left in between. This chain's CDR3 is CASSPPLSTNEKLFF. The CDR3 DNA follows: TGTGCCAGCAGCCCCCCTTTATCAACTAATGAAAAACTGTTTTTT. Filled out from reference TRBV7-9 and TRBJ1-4, the complete variable domain reads DTGVSQNPRHKITKRGQNVTFRCDPISEHNRLYWYRQTLGQGPEFLTYFQNEAQLEKSRLLSDRFSAERPKGSFSTLEIQRTEQGDSAMYLCASSPPLSTNEKLFFGSGTQLSVL.

This clonotype was seen more than once but under ten times. J is TRBJ1-2 and V is TRBV18, with D possibly being TRBD1 (5 bases). Germline-derived CDR1 and CDR2 are KGHSH and LQKENI. The V end lost 4 bases, the J end lost 2 bases, and 11 bases lay between the germline ends. The CDR3 consists of 14 residues. The CDR3 coding sequence is TGTGCCAGCTCACACGGACAAGAGAACTATGGCTACACCTTC. This sequence encodes CASSHGQENYGYTF.